This TCR beta chain is from a study of T cell repertoires in cytomegalovirus infection. Study context: Selection of CMV epitopes for the study included recently identified HLA-C-restricted and well-studied HLA-B-restricted ones.

TCRdb reprocessed the reads with MiXCR, giving one entry per CDR3 protein. The sample lists some 900,000 distinct CDR3 sequences; 30% to 35% were seen once. V lost 5 bases, J lost 5 bases, and 13 bases lay in between. This CDR3 region has 14 residues. Per the germline V gene, CDR1 is SGHTA and CDR2 is FQGNSA. This clonotype was observed at least ten times. The antigen is not known. The genes are TRBV7-2 and TRBJ2-1; D is uncertain. This specimen was cultured CD8+ T cells from PBMCs, taken from culture after CMV antigen stimulation. The clonotype was recovered from a human donor in good health (CMV status not recorded). Some clones in this sample may be carry-over from other donors' samples. The CDR3 is CASSRVRTDNEQFF. CDR3 in DNA: TGTGCCAGCAGCCGTGTTAGAACCGACAATGAGCAGTTCTTC.